Below are 10 T cell receptor beta chains sequenced from a single sample in a study of blood T cell repertoires in COVID-19. Clones were sequenced by immunoSEQ multiplex PCR, and TCRdb holds only the in-frame ones, with some missing. The sample holds more than 150,000 clones, under 90% seen once. Material: peripheral blood. These receptors all come from a human donor in a cohort sampled during active COVID-19.

This chain joins TRBV7-9 and TRBJ2-1; 9 bases line up with TRBD2. V trimming: 5 bases; J trimming: 5 bases; junction bases outside the gene matches: 10. This CDR3 region has 16 residues. Germline V lookup: CDR1 SEHNR, CDR2 FQNEAQ (reference sequence). In nucleotides, the CDR3 is TGTGCCAGCAGCCTCCCCGCGGGAGGGGAGCACAATGAGCAGTTCTTC. Amino acids: CASSLPAGGEHNEQFF.

This clone showed up many times. The gene calls are TRBV7-9 and TRBJ1-1; 7 nucleotides agree with TRBD1. This CDR3 contains 12 residues. The trim removed 5 bases at V and 8 bases at J, leaving 5 bases unmatched. Germline assignment: CDR1 SEHNR and CDR2 FQNEAQ (reference sequence). This CDR3 is CASSPSDREAFF. In DNA form, the CDR3 reads TGTGCCAGCAGCCCTTCGGACAGGGAAGCTTTCTTT.

The gene calls are TRBV5-6 and TRBJ2-1; 8 bases align to TRBD1. Germline CDR1 reads SGHDT; CDR2 reads YYEEEE. The CDR3 has 15 residues. Losses at the gene ends were 2 bases for V and 3 bases for J; bases not matched to a gene: 4. The CDR3 sequence: CASSLDRGSYNEQFF. Here the CDR3 DNA reads TGTGCCAGCAGCTTAGACAGGGGAAGCTACAATGAGCAGTTCTTC.

This clone has a handful of counts. The gene calls are TRBV25-1 and TRBJ2-7; 8 nucleotides line up with TRBD1. This CDR3 region has 14 residues. The V and J ends lost 4 bases and 5 bases, in that order; junction bases with no gene match: 7. The V gene's germline CDR1 is MGHDK and CDR2 SYGVNS. CDR3: CASSGSGGVNEQYF. Here the CDR3 DNA reads TGTGCCAGCAGTGGGTCAGGGGGCGTGAACGAGCAGTACTTC.

This chain uses TRBV5-5 with TRBJ2-7; D unresolved. Germline values: CDR1 SGHKS, CDR2 YYEKEE (reference sequence). The V end lost 3 bases, the J end lost 2 bases, and 9 bases lay between the germline ends. This CDR3 has 13 residues. Here the CDR3 DNA reads TGTGCCAGCAGCTCGACAACCGCCTACGAGCAGTACTTC. The encoded protein is CASSSTTAYEQYF.

This clone was seen once. The gene calls are TRBV2 and TRBJ2-3, with 10 bases matching TRBD2. Germline loops: CDR1 SNHLY, CDR2 FYNNEI. The CDR3 is made up of 14 amino acids. V dropped 3 bases and J dropped 4; count of bases not matched to a gene: 1. The CDR3 loop reads CASSEGLASDTQYF. The CDR3 bases are TGTGCCAGCAGTGAGGGACTAGCGTCAGATACGCAGTATTTT.

This sequence joins TRBV12-5 and TRBJ2-7; 8 bases are a match to TRBD1. This CDR3 is 15 amino acids long. With 4 bases clipped from V and 3 bases from J, the junction kept 8 bases outside the gene matches. Germline V gene sequence: CDR1 LGHNT, CDR2 FRNRAP. This CDR3 is CASGYPAGGNYEQYF. The CDR3 bases are TGTGCTAGTGGTTACCCAGCAGGGGGCAACTACGAGCAGTACTTC.

This chain uses TRBV7-6 with TRBJ1-1; tentative D call: TRBD1 (5 bases). This CDR3 comprises 14 residues. Germline loops: CDR1 SGHVS, CDR2 FNYEAQ. Trimming shortened V by 5 bases and J by 4 bases, and 14 bases separated the two germline ends. The CDR3 bases are TGTGCCAGCAGCCCGGGGGAGGGGAGCACTGAAGCTTTCTTT. Translating it yields CASSPGEGSTEAFF.

Note on this clone: A much larger clone differs by one base, so this may be a read error. The sample has other DNA sequences that encode this CDR3 too. The genes are TRBV2 and TRBJ2-7; 11 bases agree with TRBD2. The CDR3 loop spans 15 amino acids. Germline CDR1 SNHLY, CDR2 FYNNEI. V was clipped by 8 bases and J by 7 bases; unmatched bases: 13. The CDR3 reads CASALISGGAGEQYF. The CDR3 DNA reads TGTGCCAGCGCCCTCATTAGCGGGGGGGCAGGAGAGCAGTACTTC. Complete variable domain (other parts from reference TRBV2 and TRBJ2-7): EPEVTQTPSHQVTQMGQEVILRCVPISNHLYFYWYRQILGQKVEFLVSFYNNEISEKSEIFDDQFSVERPDGSNFTLKIRSTKLEDSAMYFCASALISGGAGEQYFGPGTRLTVT.

The rearrangement uses TRBV10-3 and TRBJ2-1; TRBD1 aligns across 12 bases. The ends lost 6 bases at V and 9 bases at J; junction bases unmatched: 15. The germline gives CDR1 ENHRY, CDR2 SYGVKD. The length of the CDR3 is 17 residues. The CDR3 DNA follows: TGTGCCATCAGCACGAAACTCCCGGGACAGGGGGCCACTGAGCAGTTCTTC. It is translated as CAISTKLPGQGATEQFF.